This T cell receptor (beta chain) came from a study of T cell clonotyping in hematopoietic cell transplantation. For the study at large: Cytoreduction preceded collection of pretransplant recipient samples.

The sample's time point: recipient sample about 28 days before transplant, after cytoreduction. Samples: about 28 days before transplant, then days 30, 100 and 180 after. Whole-study results and caveats: At the given depth, recipient repertoires were over 95% de novo clonotypes. After transplant, recipient diversity fell while pathologically expanded clonotypes grew through day 180.

CDR1 SEHNR and CDR2 FQNEAQ come from the germline V gene (reference sequence). V lost 8 bases, J lost 0 bases, and 14 bases lay in between. CDR3 length: 15 amino acids. Details on this clone: Its antigen is as yet unknown.

Libraries were prepared by immunoSEQ multiplex PCR; TCRdb keeps only in-frame clonotypes and omits some of them. In the table there are over 15,000 clones, 60% to 80% of which are singletons. The receptor was derived from a man between 60 and 75 years old with acute myeloid leukemia. Some clones in this sample may be carry-over from other donors' samples. The material sequenced was peripheral blood mononuclear cells, taken before stem cell transplant. The rearrangement uses TRBV7-9 and TRBJ1-3; unclear D gene. The DNA of the CDR3 is TGTGCCAGCGAGTTGGACTCTTACTCTGGAAACACCATATATTTT. Amino acid sequence: CASELDSYSGNTIYF.